This TCR beta chain was sequenced in a study of blood T cell repertoires in COVID-19. About the research overall: The analysed material was cDNA or gDNA that came from T cells, B-cell-depleted T cells, or PBMCs.

CDR1 MNHNS and CDR2 SASEGT come from the germline V gene. V was pared by 4 bases and J by 0 bases, with 17 bases between. The CDR3 runs to 17 residues. This clone came up once. Assay: immunoSEQ multiplex PCR; the TCRdb copy retains only in-frame clones and omits some. This table holds roughly 290,000 clones, 70% to 90% found once. The chain employs TRBV6-1 and TRBJ2-3, with D possibly being TRBD2 (6 bases). Sequencing was performed on peripheral blood. The receptor comes from a woman aged 45-65 years with active or convalescent COVID-19. This chain's CDR3 is CASSVGSGRRSTDTQYF. DNA of the CDR3: TGTGCCAGCAGTGTGGGCAGCGGGCGACGCAGCACAGATACGCAGTATTTT.